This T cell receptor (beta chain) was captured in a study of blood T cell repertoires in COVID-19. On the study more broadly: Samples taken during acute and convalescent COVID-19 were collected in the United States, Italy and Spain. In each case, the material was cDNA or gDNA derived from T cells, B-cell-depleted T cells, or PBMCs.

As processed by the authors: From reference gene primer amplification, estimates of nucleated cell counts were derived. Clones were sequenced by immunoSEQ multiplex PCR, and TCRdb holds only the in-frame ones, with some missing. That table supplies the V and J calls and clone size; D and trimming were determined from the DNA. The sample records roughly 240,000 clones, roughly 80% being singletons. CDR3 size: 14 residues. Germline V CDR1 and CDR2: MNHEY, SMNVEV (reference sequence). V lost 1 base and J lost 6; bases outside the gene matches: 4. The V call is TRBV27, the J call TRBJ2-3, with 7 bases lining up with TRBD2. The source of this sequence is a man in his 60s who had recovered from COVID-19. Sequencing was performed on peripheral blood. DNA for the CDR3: TGTGCCAGCAGTTTATGGGACGGGGGGGATACGCAGTATTTT. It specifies CASSLWDGGDTQYF.